This T cell receptor (beta chain) originates from a study of T-cell memory formation after mild COVID-19. The study, taken as a whole, reports: Clones that contracted from day 15 to 85 were balanced CD4/CD8, while later expanders leaned CD4+. The finding that pre-infection memory included some responding clones suggested that cross-reactive memory joined.

The length of the CDR3 is 14 residues. The V gene lost 4 bases and the J gene lost 5 bases, with 13 bases spanning the gap. Per germline, CDR1 SGHTA and CDR2 FQGNSA. This clonotype came up a few times. Its antigen is as yet unknown. TCRdb ran MiXCR on the 5' RACE reads and lists one entry per CDR3 protein. The table shows around 100,000 distinct CDR3 sequences, with approximately 10% occurring only once. The J gene is TRBJ2-3, the V gene TRBV7-2; D is unresolved. Source material: PBMCs or a T cell subset sorted from them (not recorded which). This TCR derives from a man between 18 and 29 years old who had mild COVID-19 (a few samples of this study predate the infection). Cell type and time point are not known. DNA of the CDR3: TGTGCCAGCAGCTCGGGCCAGCATGGAGATACGCAGTATTTT. As protein: CASSSGQHGDTQYF.